This T cell receptor (beta chain) derives from a study of shared clonotypes between healthy human individuals. As for the study in general: Each donor's CD8 memory used one plate, CD8 naive two, each CD4 subset three.

Several immunoSEQ plates received, in even portions, the genomic DNA of each subset. TCRdb's copy holds only in-frame clones and misses some; the assay was immunoSEQ multiplex PCR. The table shows more than 400,000 clones, with roughly 95% occurring only once. The sequence was collected from a young woman in good health. The specimen sequenced was naive CD4+ T cells sorted from blood. This sample's subset: CD45RA+ positively selected.

CDR3 bases: TGTGCCAGCAGGGCAAGATTCCGGGACAGGGGCACCGGGGAGCTGTTTTTT. Its protein is CASRARFRDRGTGELFF. The chain is built from TRBV28 and TRBJ2-2; TRBD1 aligns across 10 bases. V lost 6 bases and J lost 4; bases outside the gene matches: 11. This CDR3 has 17 residues. Germline CDR1 MDHEN, CDR2 SYDVKM.